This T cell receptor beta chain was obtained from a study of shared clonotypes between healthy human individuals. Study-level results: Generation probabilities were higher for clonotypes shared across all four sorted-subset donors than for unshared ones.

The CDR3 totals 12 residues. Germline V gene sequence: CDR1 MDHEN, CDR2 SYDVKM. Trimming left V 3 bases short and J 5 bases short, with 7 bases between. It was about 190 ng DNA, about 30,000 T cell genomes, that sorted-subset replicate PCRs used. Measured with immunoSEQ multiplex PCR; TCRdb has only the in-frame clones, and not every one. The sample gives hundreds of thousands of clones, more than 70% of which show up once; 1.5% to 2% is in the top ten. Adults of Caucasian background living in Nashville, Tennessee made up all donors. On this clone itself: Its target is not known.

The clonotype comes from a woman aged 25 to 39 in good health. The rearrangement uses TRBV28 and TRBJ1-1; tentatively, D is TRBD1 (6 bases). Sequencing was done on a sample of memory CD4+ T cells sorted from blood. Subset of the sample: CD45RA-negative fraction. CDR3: CASSFGQTEAFF. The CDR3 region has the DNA TGTGCCAGCAGTTTTGGACAGACTGAAGCTTTCTTT. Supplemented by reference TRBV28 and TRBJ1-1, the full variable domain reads DVKVTQSSRYLVKRTGEKVFLECVQDMDHENMFWYRQDPGLGLRLIYFSYDVKMKEKGDIPEGYSVSREKKERFSLILESASTNQTSMYLCASSFGQTEAFFGQGTRLTVV.